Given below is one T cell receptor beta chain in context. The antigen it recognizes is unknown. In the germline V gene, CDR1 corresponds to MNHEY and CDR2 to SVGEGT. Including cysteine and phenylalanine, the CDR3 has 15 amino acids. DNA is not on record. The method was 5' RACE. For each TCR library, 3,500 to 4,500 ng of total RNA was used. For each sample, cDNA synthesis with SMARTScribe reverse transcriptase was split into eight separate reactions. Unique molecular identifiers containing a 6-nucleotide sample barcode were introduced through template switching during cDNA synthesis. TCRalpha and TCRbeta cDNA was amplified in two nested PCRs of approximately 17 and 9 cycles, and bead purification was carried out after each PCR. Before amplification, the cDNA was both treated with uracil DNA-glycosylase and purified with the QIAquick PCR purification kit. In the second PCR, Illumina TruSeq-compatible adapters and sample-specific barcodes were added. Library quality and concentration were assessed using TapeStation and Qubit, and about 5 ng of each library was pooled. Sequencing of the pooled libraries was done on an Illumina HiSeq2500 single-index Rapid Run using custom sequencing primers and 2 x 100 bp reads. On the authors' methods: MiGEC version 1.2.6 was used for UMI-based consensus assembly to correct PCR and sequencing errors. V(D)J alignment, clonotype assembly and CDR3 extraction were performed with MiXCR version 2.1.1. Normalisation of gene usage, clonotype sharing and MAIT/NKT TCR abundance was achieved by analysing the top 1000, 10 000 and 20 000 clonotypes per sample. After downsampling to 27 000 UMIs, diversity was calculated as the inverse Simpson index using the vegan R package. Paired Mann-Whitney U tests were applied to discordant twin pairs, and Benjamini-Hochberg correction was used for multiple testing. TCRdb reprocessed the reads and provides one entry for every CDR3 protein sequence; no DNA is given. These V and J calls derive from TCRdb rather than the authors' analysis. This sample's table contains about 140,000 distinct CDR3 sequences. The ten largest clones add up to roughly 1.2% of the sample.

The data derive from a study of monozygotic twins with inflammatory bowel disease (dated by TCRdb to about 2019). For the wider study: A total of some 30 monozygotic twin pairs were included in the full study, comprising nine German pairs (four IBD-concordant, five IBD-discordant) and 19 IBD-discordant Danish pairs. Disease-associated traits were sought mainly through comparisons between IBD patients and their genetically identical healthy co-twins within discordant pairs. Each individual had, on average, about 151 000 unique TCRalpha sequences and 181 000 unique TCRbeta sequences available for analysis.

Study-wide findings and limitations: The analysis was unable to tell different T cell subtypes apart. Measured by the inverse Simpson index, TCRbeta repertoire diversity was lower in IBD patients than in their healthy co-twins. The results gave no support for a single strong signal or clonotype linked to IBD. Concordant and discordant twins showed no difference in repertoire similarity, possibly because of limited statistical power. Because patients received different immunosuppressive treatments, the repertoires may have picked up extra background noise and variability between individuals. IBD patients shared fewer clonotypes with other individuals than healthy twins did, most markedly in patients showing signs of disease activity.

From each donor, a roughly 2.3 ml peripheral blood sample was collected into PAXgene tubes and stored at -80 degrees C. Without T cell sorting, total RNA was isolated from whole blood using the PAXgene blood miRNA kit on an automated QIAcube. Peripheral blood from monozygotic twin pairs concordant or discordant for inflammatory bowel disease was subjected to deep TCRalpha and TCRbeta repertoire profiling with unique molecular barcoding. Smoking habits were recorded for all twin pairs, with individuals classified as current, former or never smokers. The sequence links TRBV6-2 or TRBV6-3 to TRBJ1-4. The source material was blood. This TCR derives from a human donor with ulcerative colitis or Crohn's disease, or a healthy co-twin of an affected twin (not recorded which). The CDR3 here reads CASSSAGATNEKLFF.